This is a list of T cell receptor beta chains from one sample in a study of blood T cells in healthy people across ages. Each CDR3 protein is one row after TCRdb ran MiXCR on the 5' RACE reads. Among around 790,000 distinct CDR3 sequences listed, about 42% were seen once. The source material was blood. These receptors originate from a man aged 55 to 70 in good health. The CDR3 runs from the conserved cysteine through the conserved F or W. Fields, in order: J gene, CDR3 length, D gene, V gene, clone size, CDR3 protein, CDR3 DNA. D genes are given only for firm matches. Clone size appears in some rows only: once, few, many, or a class for an expanded clone.

j_gene: TRBJ1-5
len: 15
d_gene: NA
v_gene: TRBV5-1
abundance: few
CDR3aa: CASSKQGGDNQPQHF
CDR3nt: TGCGCCAGCAGCAAACAGGGCGGGGACAATCAGCCCCAGCATTTT

j_gene: TRBJ2-7
len: 16
d_gene: TRBD2
v_gene: TRBV7-2
abundance: few
CDR3aa: CASSRGSGGFIYEQYF
CDR3nt: TGTGCCAGCAGCCGGGGAAGCGGGGGGTTTATCTACGAGCAGTACTTC

j_gene: TRBJ2-1
len: 12
d_gene: NA
v_gene: TRBV3-1
abundance: once
CDR3aa: CASSQSDNEQFF
CDR3nt: TGTGCCAGCAGCCAGAGCGACAATGAGCAGTTCTTC

j_gene: TRBJ2-7
len: 15
d_gene: TRBD2
v_gene: TRBV11-1
abundance: few
CDR3aa: CASSHGGGSYNEQYF
CDR3nt: TGTGCCAGCAGCCACGGGGGGGGTTCCTACAATGAGCAGTACTTC

j_gene: TRBJ2-7
len: 14
d_gene: NA
v_gene: TRBV20-1
abundance: NA
CDR3aa: CSARVLAGPYEQYF
CDR3nt: TGCAGTGCTAGAGTGCTAGCTGGCCCCTACGAGCAGTACTTC

j_gene: TRBJ2-3
len: 18
d_gene: NA
v_gene: TRBV6-5
abundance: NA
CDR3aa: CASSPVDGGRVGTDTQYF
CDR3nt: TGTGCCAGCAGCCCCGTGGATGGCGGAAGGGTAGGCACAGATACGCAGTATTTT

j_gene: TRBJ2-7
len: 11
d_gene: TRBD2
v_gene: TRBV25-1
abundance: medium-sized
CDR3aa: CASGLVYEQYF
CDR3nt: TGTGCCAGCGGACTAGTCTACGAGCAGTACTTC

j_gene: TRBJ2-5
len: 15
d_gene: NA
v_gene: TRBV20-1
abundance: few
CDR3aa: CSAYSGLVGEETQYF
CDR3nt: TGCAGTGCTTATTCGGGCCTAGTCGGGGAGGAGACCCAGTACTTC

j_gene: TRBJ1-1
len: 14
d_gene: NA
v_gene: TRBV20-1
abundance: NA
CDR3aa: CSARGGRVTNEAFF
CDR3nt: TGCAGTGCTAGGGGAGGTCGGGTCACAAATGAAGCTTTCTTT

j_gene: TRBJ2-7
len: 15
d_gene: NA
v_gene: TRBV6-1
abundance: NA
CDR3aa: CASSRGDSFLPEQYF
CDR3nt: TGTGCCAGCAGTCGGGGGGACAGTTTCCTGCCCGAGCAGTACTTC

j_gene: TRBJ2-5
len: 16
d_gene: TRBD2
v_gene: TRBV6-1
abundance: NA
CDR3aa: CASSPGGGALAETQYF
CDR3nt: TGTGCCAGCAGCCCAGGCGGGGGGGCCTTAGCAGAGACCCAGTACTTC

j_gene: TRBJ2-5
len: 18
d_gene: NA
v_gene: TRBV6-1
abundance: few
CDR3aa: CASSPDSAQLRFQETQYF
CDR3nt: TGTGCCAGCAGCCCTGACAGTGCTCAATTGCGTTTCCAAGAGACCCAGTACTTC

j_gene: TRBJ2-6
len: 18
d_gene: TRBD1
v_gene: TRBV5-5
abundance: NA
CDR3aa: CASSLVGTGYSGANVLTF
CDR3nt: TGTGCCAGCAGCTTGGTTGGGACAGGGTACTCTGGGGCCAACGTCCTGACTTTC

j_gene: TRBJ2-5
len: 13
d_gene: NA
v_gene: TRBV20-1
abundance: NA
CDR3aa: CSARESPRGTQYF
CDR3nt: TGCAGTGCTAGAGAGAGCCCCAGGGGGACCCAGTACTTC

j_gene: TRBJ1-5
len: 12
d_gene: NA
v_gene: TRBV29-1
abundance: many
CDR3aa: CSAGYPNQPQHF
CDR3nt: TGCAGCGCTGGATACCCAAATCAGCCCCAGCATTTT

j_gene: TRBJ1-4
len: 15
d_gene: TRBD1
v_gene: TRBV7-2
abundance: NA
CDR3aa: CASRRQGREEEKLFF
CDR3nt: TGTGCCAGCAGAAGACAGGGCCGAGAGGAGGAAAAACTGTTTTTT

j_gene: TRBJ2-7
len: 14
d_gene: NA
v_gene: TRBV29-1
abundance: NA
CDR3aa: CSIQGGKSSYEQYF
CDR3nt: TGCAGCATACAGGGCGGTAAGTCGTCCTACGAGCAGTACTTC

j_gene: TRBJ2-7
len: 16
d_gene: TRBD2
v_gene: TRBV20-1
abundance: few
CDR3aa: CSARLLGGFSSYEQYF
CDR3nt: TGCAGTGCTAGATTACTCGGGGGGTTTAGCTCCTACGAGCAGTACTTC

j_gene: TRBJ2-7
len: 15
d_gene: TRBD1
v_gene: TRBV9
abundance: NA
CDR3aa: CASSVEGQGSYEQYF
CDR3nt: TGTGCCAGCAGCGTAGAGGGACAGGGGTCCTACGAGCAGTACTTC

j_gene: TRBJ2-5
len: 17
d_gene: NA
v_gene: TRBV6-5
abundance: NA
CDR3aa: CASSYPGPGPSQETQYF
CDR3nt: TGTGCCAGCAGTTACCCCGGTCCGGGTCCTTCTCAAGAGACCCAGTACTTC

j_gene: TRBJ2-7
len: 15
d_gene: TRBD1
v_gene: TRBV7-2
abundance: many
CDR3aa: CASSSEPGQGSEQYF
CDR3nt: TGTGCCAGCAGCTCAGAACCGGGACAGGGGTCCGAGCAGTACTTC

j_gene: TRBJ2-1
len: 12
d_gene: TRBD2
v_gene: TRBV20-1
abundance: NA
CDR3aa: CSARSTSDEQFF
CDR3nt: TGCAGTGCTAGAAGCACTAGCGATGAGCAGTTCTTC

j_gene: TRBJ1-4
len: 13
d_gene: NA
v_gene: TRBV7-2
abundance: NA
CDR3aa: CASSRGSQEKLFF
CDR3nt: TGTGCCAGCAGCCGAGGGAGCCAGGAAAAACTGTTTTTT

j_gene: TRBJ2-1
len: 13
d_gene: TRBD2
v_gene: TRBV3-1
abundance: once
CDR3aa: CASSRTSLGEQFF
CDR3nt: TGTGCCAGCAGCCGGACTAGTTTGGGCGAGCAGTTCTTC

j_gene: TRBJ2-7
len: 12
d_gene: NA
v_gene: TRBV27
abundance: NA
CDR3aa: CASGLRGDEQYF
CDR3nt: TGTGCCAGCGGTCTAAGGGGGGACGAGCAGTACTTC

j_gene: TRBJ2-5
len: 15
d_gene: TRBD2
v_gene: TRBV6-1
abundance: NA
CDR3aa: CASTPGAGGQETQYF
CDR3nt: TGTGCCAGCACCCCGGGCGCGGGGGGTCAAGAGACCCAGTACTTC

j_gene: TRBJ2-1
len: 16
d_gene: NA
v_gene: TRBV6-2/TRBV6-3
abundance: NA
CDR3aa: CASSYGALRSYNEQFF
CDR3nt: TGTGCCAGCAGTTACGGGGCCCTCAGATCCTACAATGAGCAGTTCTTC

j_gene: TRBJ2-5
len: 14
d_gene: NA
v_gene: TRBV7-2
abundance: NA
CDR3aa: CASSLAWGSEAQYF
CDR3nt: TGTGCCAGCAGCTTAGCGTGGGGGTCAGAGGCCCAGTACTTC

j_gene: TRBJ1-6
len: 13
d_gene: NA
v_gene: TRBV19
abundance: NA
CDR3aa: CASSTGTNSPLHF
CDR3nt: TGTGCCAGTAGTACGGGAACCAATTCACCCCTCCACTTT

j_gene: TRBJ1-1
len: 13
d_gene: NA
v_gene: TRBV19
abundance: NA
CDR3aa: CASSMTENTEAFF
CDR3nt: TGTGCCAGTAGTATGACCGAGAACACTGAAGCTTTCTTT

j_gene: TRBJ1-6
len: 17
d_gene: NA
v_gene: TRBV20-1
abundance: NA
CDR3aa: CSARDSLKTSYNSPLHF
CDR3nt: TGCAGTGCTAGAGATTCCCTTAAAACCTCCTATAATTCACCCCTCCACTTT

j_gene: TRBJ2-4
len: 14
d_gene: NA
v_gene: TRBV6-1
abundance: NA
CDR3aa: CASRQYEAKNIQYF
CDR3nt: TGTGCCAGCAGACAGTATGAGGCCAAAAACATTCAGTACTTC

j_gene: TRBJ2-7
len: 14
d_gene: NA
v_gene: TRBV6-5
abundance: NA
CDR3aa: CASSSGAPTYEQYF
CDR3nt: TGTGCCAGCAGTTCAGGGGCACCAACCTACGAGCAGTACTTC

j_gene: TRBJ2-1
len: 13
d_gene: NA
v_gene: TRBV3-1
abundance: once
CDR3aa: CASSQDTAREQFF
CDR3nt: TGTGCCAGCAGCCAAGATACGGCACGTGAGCAGTTCTTC

j_gene: TRBJ2-2
len: 15
d_gene: NA
v_gene: TRBV4-2
abundance: few
CDR3aa: CASSVSLAGSGELFF
CDR3nt: TGTGCCAGCAGCGTATCACTAGCTGGATCCGGGGAGCTGTTTTTT

j_gene: TRBJ2-4
len: 13
d_gene: TRBD1
v_gene: TRBV6-5
abundance: few
CDR3aa: CASSSGQGNIQYF
CDR3nt: TGTGCCAGCAGTTCCGGACAGGGGAACATTCAGTACTTC

j_gene: TRBJ2-7
len: 18
d_gene: TRBD2
v_gene: TRBV5-5
abundance: NA
CDR3aa: CASSQNVPGLAGGDEQYF
CDR3nt: TGTGCCAGCAGCCAGAATGTCCCGGGACTAGCGGGGGGGGATGAGCAGTACTTC

j_gene: TRBJ2-5
len: 12
d_gene: NA
v_gene: TRBV6-2/TRBV6-3
abundance: few
CDR3aa: CASSVRGETQYF
CDR3nt: TGTGCCAGCAGTGTCAGAGGGGAGACCCAGTACTTC

j_gene: TRBJ2-5
len: 14
d_gene: NA
v_gene: TRBV5-1
abundance: few
CDR3aa: CASSPDAPLSTQYF
CDR3nt: TGCGCCAGCAGCCCGGACGCCCCATTGAGTACCCAGTACTTC

j_gene: TRBJ2-3
len: 13
d_gene: TRBD1
v_gene: TRBV28
abundance: NA
CDR3aa: CAGQTGGTDTQYF
CDR3nt: TGTGCCGGTCAGACAGGGGGAACAGATACGCAGTATTTT

j_gene: TRBJ1-4
len: 12
d_gene: TRBD1
v_gene: TRBV6-1
abundance: NA
CDR3aa: CASTGTENRLFF
CDR3nt: TGTGCCAGCACCGGGACAGAAAATCGACTGTTTTTT

j_gene: TRBJ2-7
len: 12
d_gene: NA
v_gene: TRBV7-2
abundance: few
CDR3aa: CASSLWADEQYF
CDR3nt: TGTGCCAGCAGCTTATGGGCGGACGAGCAGTACTTC

j_gene: TRBJ2-1
len: 16
d_gene: NA
v_gene: TRBV4-1
abundance: NA
CDR3aa: CASSRLGRGSDNEQFF
CDR3nt: TGCGCCAGCAGCCGATTGGGACGTGGGTCGGACAATGAGCAGTTCTTC

j_gene: TRBJ2-1
len: 11
d_gene: NA
v_gene: TRBV12-3/TRBV12-4
abundance: NA
CDR3aa: CASREHNEQFF
CDR3nt: TGTGCCAGCCGGGAGCACAATGAGCAGTTCTTC

j_gene: TRBJ1-2
len: 14
d_gene: NA
v_gene: TRBV20-1
abundance: NA
CDR3aa: CSARGPTAAYGYTF
CDR3nt: TGCAGTGCTAGAGGCCCTACGGCGGCTTATGGCTACACCTTC

j_gene: TRBJ2-3
len: 19
d_gene: TRBD1
v_gene: TRBV9
abundance: many
CDR3aa: CASSASSTGQQKHTDTQYF
CDR3nt: TGTGCCAGCAGCGCCTCTTCCACGGGACAGCAAAAACACACAGATACGCAGTATTTT

j_gene: TRBJ2-3
len: 15
d_gene: TRBD1
v_gene: TRBV6-5
abundance: NA
CDR3aa: CASSYGTVSTDTQYF
CDR3nt: TGTGCCAGCAGTTACGGGACAGTAAGCACAGATACGCAGTATTTT

j_gene: TRBJ1-2
len: 17
d_gene: TRBD1
v_gene: TRBV12-3/TRBV12-4
abundance: NA
CDR3aa: CASSLFGQGAVSYGYTF
CDR3nt: TGTGCCAGCAGTTTATTTGGACAGGGGGCGGTCTCCTATGGCTACACCTTC

j_gene: TRBJ2-2
len: 17
d_gene: TRBD1
v_gene: TRBV4-1
abundance: NA
CDR3aa: CASSRQGAGANTGELFF
CDR3nt: TGCGCCAGCAGCCGGCAGGGGGCTGGCGCGAACACCGGGGAGCTGTTTTTT

j_gene: TRBJ2-7
len: 11
d_gene: NA
v_gene: TRBV30
abundance: few
CDR3aa: CAWDQHYEQYF
CDR3nt: TGTGCCTGGGATCAGCACTACGAGCAGTACTTC

j_gene: TRBJ2-1
len: 15
d_gene: NA
v_gene: TRBV2
abundance: few
CDR3aa: CASSDDRLSYNEQFF
CDR3nt: TGTGCCAGCAGTGACGACAGGTTGTCCTACAATGAGCAGTTCTTC

j_gene: TRBJ1-2
len: 16
d_gene: TRBD1
v_gene: TRBV7-2
abundance: few
CDR3aa: CASSLVAGQGDYGYTF
CDR3nt: TGTGCCAGCAGCTTAGTAGCAGGACAGGGGGACTATGGCTACACCTTC

j_gene: TRBJ2-3
len: 14
d_gene: NA
v_gene: TRBV6-5
abundance: NA
CDR3aa: CASREGSVPDTQYF
CDR3nt: TGTGCCAGCAGGGAAGGGTCGGTTCCAGATACGCAGTATTTT

j_gene: TRBJ1-1
len: 15
d_gene: NA
v_gene: TRBV14
abundance: few
CDR3aa: CASSQDWAVNTEAFF
CDR3nt: TGTGCCAGCAGCCAAGATTGGGCGGTTAATACTGAAGCTTTCTTT

j_gene: TRBJ2-2
len: 12
d_gene: NA
v_gene: TRBV6-6
abundance: NA
CDR3aa: CASRSNTGELFF
CDR3nt: TGTGCCAGCAGGTCAAACACCGGGGAGCTGTTTTTT

j_gene: TRBJ1-2
len: 14
d_gene: NA
v_gene: TRBV1
abundance: NA
CDR3aa: CTSSQGDRGYGYTF
CDR3nt: TGCACCAGCAGCCAAGGGGACAGGGGCTATGGCTACACCTTC

j_gene: TRBJ2-3
len: 17
d_gene: NA
v_gene: TRBV2
abundance: NA
CDR3aa: CASSVNERDGWTDTQYF
CDR3nt: TGTGCCAGCAGTGTGAATGAGAGGGACGGTTGGACAGATACGCAGTATTTT